This T cell receptor beta chain originates from a study of regulatory T cells in long-lasting Graves disease. Study results and caveats: Newly diagnosed patients shared 966 public clonotypes; persistent patients shared around 2,800.

For TCR beta, libraries came from iRepertoire HTBI primers and Arm-PCR of CDR3 regions. MiXCR was run by TCRdb on the multiplex PCR reads, yielding one entry per CDR3 protein. The sample includes approximately 360,000 distinct CDR3 sequences, 20% to 25% seen only once; the top ten take under 35%. There are many counts of this clonotype. Its antigen is not known. CDR1 and CDR2 (germline): MDHEN, SYDVKM. V dropped 5 bases and J dropped 0 bases, with 11 bases sitting between them. CDR3 length: 14 amino acids. Sample time point: persistent/refractory GD, antithyroid drugs over 5 years with positive TRAb. Extracted PBMC RNA gave rise to the TCR library.

The chain employs TRBV28 and TRBJ2-7, with D possibly being TRBD1 (6 bases). This sample comprised peripheral blood mononuclear cells (PBMCs), obtained when the disease was refractory, from a patient treated with antithyroid drugs. This receptor was identified in a woman aged 35 to 49 with Graves disease. The CDR3 sequence is CASSLRQASYEQYF. In DNA, the CDR3 is TGTGCCAGCAGTCTGCGACAGGCCTCCTACGAGCAGTACTTC.